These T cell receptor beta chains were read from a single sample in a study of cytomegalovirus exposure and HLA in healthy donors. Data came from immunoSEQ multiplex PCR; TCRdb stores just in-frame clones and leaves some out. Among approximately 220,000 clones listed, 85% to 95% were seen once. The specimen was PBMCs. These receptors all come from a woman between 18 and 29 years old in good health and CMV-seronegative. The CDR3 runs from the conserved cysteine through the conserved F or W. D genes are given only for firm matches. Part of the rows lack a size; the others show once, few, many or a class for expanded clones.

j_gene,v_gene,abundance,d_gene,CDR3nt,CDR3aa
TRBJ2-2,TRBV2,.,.,TGTGCCAGCAGTGAGGGGGCCGGAGGGGAGCTGTTTTTT,CASSEGAGGELFF
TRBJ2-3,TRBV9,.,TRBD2,TGTGCCAGCAGCGTTACTAGCGGCACAGATACGCAGTATTTT,CASSVTSGTDTQYF
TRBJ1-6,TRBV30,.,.,TGTGCCTGGAAATTGGCCAATTCACCCCTCCACTTT,CAWKLANSPLHF
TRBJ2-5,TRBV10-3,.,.,TGTGCCATCAGTGAATCTACGCGGGAGACCCAGTACTTC,CAISESTRETQYF
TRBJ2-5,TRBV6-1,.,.,TGTGCCAGCAGTATTTGGGCCCAAGAGACCCAGTACTTC,CASSIWAQETQYF
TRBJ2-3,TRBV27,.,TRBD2,TGTGCCAGCAGTTCATTAGCGGGAGGTGCCACAGATACGCAGTATTTT,CASSSLAGGATDTQYF
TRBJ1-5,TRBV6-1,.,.,TGTGCCAGCAACGGGGATCGGCCCCAGCATTTT,CASNGDRPQHF
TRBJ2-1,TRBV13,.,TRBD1,TGTGCCAGCAGCTTGACCGGGACAGCCAACAATGAGCAGTTCTTC,CASSLTGTANNEQFF
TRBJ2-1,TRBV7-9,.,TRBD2,TGTGCCAGCAGCCCAGCCAACGGGCGGGGGGACAATGAGCAGTTCTTC,CASSPANGRGDNEQFF
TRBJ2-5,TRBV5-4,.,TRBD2,TGTGCCAGCAGCTTGGGGGGACTAGAGGGCGTGACCCAGTACTTC,CASSLGGLEGVTQYF
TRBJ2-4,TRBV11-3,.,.,TGTGCCAGCAGCTTATCGGCCTCGAGGATTCAGTACTTC,CASSLSASRIQYF
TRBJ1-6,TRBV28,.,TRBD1,TGTGCCAGCAGTTTCAGTGAGGGGGCAGGTTCACCCCTCCACTTT,CASSFSEGAGSPLHF
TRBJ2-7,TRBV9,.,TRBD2,TGTGCCAGCAGCGTAGTAGGCTCGAGGGCGGGAGTGCCGTCCGAGCAGTACTTC,CASSVVGSRAGVPSEQYF
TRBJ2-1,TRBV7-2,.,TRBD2,TGTGCCAGCAGCTCGGGACTAGCGGGAGGAAGGAGCTCCTACAATGAGCAGTTCTTC,CASSSGLAGGRSSYNEQFF
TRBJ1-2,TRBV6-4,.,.,TGTGCCAGCAGTGCCTCAGGGGTGGACCAATATGGCTACACCTTC,CASSASGVDQYGYTF
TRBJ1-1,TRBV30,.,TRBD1,TGTGCCTGGAGCACAGGGGGCACTGAAGCTTTCTTT,CAWSTGGTEAFF
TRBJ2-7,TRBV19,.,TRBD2,TGTGCCAGTAGTTCCTGGGGGGGTCCAGGCAACGAGCAGTACTTC,CASSSWGGPGNEQYF
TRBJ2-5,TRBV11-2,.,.,TGTGCCAGCAGCTTTGAAAGGGGTCGCCGATACCAAGAGACCCAGTACTTC,CASSFERGRRYQETQYF
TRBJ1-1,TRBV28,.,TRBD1,TGTGCCAGCAGTTGGACAGGGGGAAGGGGCACTGAAGCTTTCTTT,CASSWTGGRGTEAFF
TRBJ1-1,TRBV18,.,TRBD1,TGTGCCAGCTCACCACAGGGGGCAATGAACACTGAAGCTTTCTTT,CASSPQGAMNTEAFF
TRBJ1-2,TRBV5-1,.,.,TGCGCCAGCAGCTTGGGGCAGGGAAGTTCGCAAGGCTACACCTTC,CASSLGQGSSQGYTF
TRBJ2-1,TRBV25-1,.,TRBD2,TGTGCCAGCAGTGATCCTAGCGGGAGGCCCTACAATGAGCAGTTCTTC,CASSDPSGRPYNEQFF
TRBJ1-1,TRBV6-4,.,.,TGTGCCAGCAGTGACGAGGGTTCGAACACTGAAGCTTTCTTT,CASSDEGSNTEAFF
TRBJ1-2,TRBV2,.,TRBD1,TGTGCCAGCAGAGGACAGGCTTCTAACTATGGCTACACCTTC,CASRGQASNYGYTF
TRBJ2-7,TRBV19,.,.,TGTGCCAGTAGCCCCCAGGGGATTTGGTACGAGCAGTACTTC,CASSPQGIWYEQYF
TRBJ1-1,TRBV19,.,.,TGTGCCAGTAGTTGGGGAGCAGGGAACACTGAAGCTTTCTTT,CASSWGAGNTEAFF
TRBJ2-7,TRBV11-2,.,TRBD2,TGTGCCAGCAGCTTAGATCCGGGGGGGGTCTACGAGCAGTACTTC,CASSLDPGGVYEQYF
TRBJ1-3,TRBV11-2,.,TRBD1,TGTGCCAGCAGCCCGGACAGGCTTAGAAACACCATATATTTT,CASSPDRLRNTIYF
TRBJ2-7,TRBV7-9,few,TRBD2,TGTGCCAGCAGCTTGGCGGGGGGCGGCTACGAGCAGTACTTC,CASSLAGGGYEQYF
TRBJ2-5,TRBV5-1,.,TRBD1,TGCGCCAGCAGCTCGGAGGGGACAGGGGGTCTCGCCCCAGAGACCCAGTACTTC,CASSSEGTGGLAPETQYF
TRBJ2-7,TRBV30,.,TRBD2,TGTGCCTGGAGTACTAGCGGGATCGGGCAGTACTTC,CAWSTSGIGQYF
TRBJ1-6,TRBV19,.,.,TGTGCCAGTAGTATTGGGCCGGCAGAAAATTCACCCCTCCACTTT,CASSIGPAENSPLHF
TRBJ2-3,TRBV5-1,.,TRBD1,TGCGCCAGCAGCTTGGCCGGGACAGGGAAGTCAGATACGCAGTATTTT,CASSLAGTGKSDTQYF
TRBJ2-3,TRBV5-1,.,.,TGCGCCAGCAGCTTGGCCCGGGATACGCAGTATTTT,CASSLARDTQYF
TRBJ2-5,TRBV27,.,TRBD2,TGTGCCAGCAATAAAGCGGGAGAAGAGACCCAGTACTTC,CASNKAGEETQYF
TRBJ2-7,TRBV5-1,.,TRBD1,TGCGCCAGCAGCCCACAGACAGGGGGCAATTTTTTCTACGAGCAGTACTTC,CASSPQTGGNFFYEQYF
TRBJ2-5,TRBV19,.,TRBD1,TGTGCCAGTAGGGCACAGGGGGCGAGGGGGCACCAAGAGACCCAGTACTTC,CASRAQGARGHQETQYF
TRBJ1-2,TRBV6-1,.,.,TGTGCCAGCAGTGAAGGGGTAGAGGTGATGGTTTCCTTC,CASSEGVEVMVSF
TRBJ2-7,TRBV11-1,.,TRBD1,TGTGCCAGCAGCTTAGTAGGCGGGACAGGACTCTACGAGCAGTACTTC,CASSLVGGTGLYEQYF
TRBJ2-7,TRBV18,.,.,TGTGCCAGCTCACCTGGGAGATTCCCCTACGAGCAGTACTTC,CASSPGRFPYEQYF
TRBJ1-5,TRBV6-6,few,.,TGTGCCAGCAGTGACAACAGGCGGGGGGACCAGCCCCAGCATTTT,CASSDNRRGDQPQHF
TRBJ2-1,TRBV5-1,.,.,TGCGCCAGCAGCATTAGCGGTTACAATGAGCAGTTCTTC,CASSISGYNEQFF
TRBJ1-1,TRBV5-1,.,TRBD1,TGCGCCAGCAGCTTGGCTTTAGACAGGGGGAACACTGAAGCTTTCTTT,CASSLALDRGNTEAFF
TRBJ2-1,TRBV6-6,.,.,TGTGCCAGCCAAGACGACAGATACTCCTACAATGAGCAGTTCTTC,CASQDDRYSYNEQFF
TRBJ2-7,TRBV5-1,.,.,TGCGCCAGCAGCTTGGGGGCTCTGAGCTCCTACGAGCAGTACTTC,CASSLGALSSYEQYF
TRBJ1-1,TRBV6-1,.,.,TGTGCCAGCAGTGAAGGAGTTGAAGCTTTCTTT,CASSEGVEAFF
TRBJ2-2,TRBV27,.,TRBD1,TGTGCCAGCAGTAAACAGGGGGCCCGGGAGCTGTTTTTT,CASSKQGARELFF
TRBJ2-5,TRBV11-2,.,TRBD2,TGTGCCAGCAGCTTAGGTACTAGCGGGAACCCTCCAGAGACCCAGTACTTC,CASSLGTSGNPPETQYF
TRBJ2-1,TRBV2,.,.,TGTGCCAGCACCCCCACCAGAGGCTCCTACAATGAGCAGTTCTTC,CASTPTRGSYNEQFF
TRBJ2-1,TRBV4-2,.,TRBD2,TGTGCCAGCACCCCAGCGGGAGGGCCACTCAATGAGCAGTTCTTC,CASTPAGGPLNEQFF
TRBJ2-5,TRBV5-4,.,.,TGTGCCAGCAGCTTATCAGGGGATGAGACCCAGTACTTC,CASSLSGDETQYF
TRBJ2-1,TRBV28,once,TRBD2,TGTGCCAGCAGTTTTCGGGAGTGGCGGGAGGATTACAATGAGCAGTTCTTC,CASSFREWREDYNEQFF
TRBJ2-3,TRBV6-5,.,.,TGTGCCAGCAGTTACGGGCCCGGGGTCACGCAGTATTTT,CASSYGPGVTQYF
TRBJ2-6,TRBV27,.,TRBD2,TGTGCCAGGGGACTAGCGGGAGCGGGGGCCAACGTCCTGACTTTC,CARGLAGAGANVLTF
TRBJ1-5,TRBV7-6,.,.,TGTGCCAGCAGCGGGGGAGGTCCAGCGGGCAATCAGCCCCAGCATTTT,CASSGGGPAGNQPQHF
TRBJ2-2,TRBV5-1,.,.,TGCGCCAGCAGCTTGTACAGGAAAAACACCGGGGAGCTGTTTTTT,CASSLYRKNTGELFF